A single sample is the source of the 24 T cell receptor beta chains below, sequenced in a study of blood T cell repertoires in COVID-19. Assay: immunoSEQ multiplex PCR; the TCRdb copy retains only in-frame clones and omits some. The table lists 97,000 or so clones, about 90% of them singletons. Sequencing was performed on peripheral blood. These receptor sequences come from a man aged 50-60 years with active COVID-19.

This clone appeared a single time. The chain's CDR3 is CASSWDRGSTDTQYF. The CDR3 coding sequence is TGTGCCAGCAGCTGGGACAGGGGAAGCACAGATACGCAGTATTTT. J is TRBJ2-3 and V is TRBV5-4; 10 nucleotides line up with TRBD1. CDR1 is SGHNT and CDR2 is YYREEE in the germline V gene (reference sequence). J lost 0 bases, V lost 3 bases, and 1 base had no gene match. This CDR3 is 15 amino acids long.

The chain is built from TRBV15 and TRBJ2-6; 8 nucleotides align to TRBD2. CDR1 and CDR2 from the germline V gene are LNHNV and YYDKDF (reference sequence). The CDR3 is made up of 18 amino acids. Trimming took 4 bases from V and 2 from J; bases not matched to a gene: 10. Here the CDR3 reads CATSKGAGDTAGANVLTF. CDR3 nucleotide sequence: TGTGCCACCAGCAAAGGAGCGGGGGACACCGCTGGGGCCAACGTCCTGACTTTC.

The genes are TRBV20-1 and TRBJ2-7; 7 bases align to TRBD1. The length of the CDR3 is 11 residues. Germline lookup yields CDR1 DFQATT and CDR2 SNEGSKA (reference sequence). Trimming at V came to 3 bases and at J to 5 bases, leaving 1 base not matched to a gene. The CDR3 nucleotides are TGCAGTGCTAGGACAGGGCACGAGCAGTACTTC. Encoded protein: CSARTGHEQYF.

J is TRBJ1-2 and V is TRBV19; D is undetermined. V lost 4 bases and J 2 bases, leaving 8 bases between the germline ends. Germline lookup yields CDR1 LNHDA and CDR2 SQIVND (reference sequence). This CDR3 has 13 amino acids. CDR3 nucleotides: TGTGCCAGTAGTAACCACCAGAACTATGGCTACACCTTC. Translated: CASSNHQNYGYTF.

This chain connects TRBV9 to TRBJ1-1; D ambiguous. This CDR3 region has 11 residues. V was cut by 7 bases and J by 3 bases, with 7 bases left in between. Germline assignment: CDR1 SGDLS and CDR2 YYNGEE. CDR3: CASRTDTEAFF. Here the CDR3 DNA reads TGTGCCAGCCGTACGGACACTGAAGCTTTCTTT.

This chain joins TRBV5-1 and TRBJ2-7; D is possibly TRBD1 (6 bases). Germline CDR1 SGHRS, CDR2 YFSETQ. The CDR3 covers 15 residues. V was cut by 0 bases and J by 0 bases, with 10 bases left in between. The CDR3 DNA is TGCGCCAGCAGCTTGGGACAGGCTAGCTCCTACGAGCAGTACTTC. Residues: CASSLGQASSYEQYF.

This chain joins TRBV5-6 and TRBJ2-7; D gene ambiguous. The CDR3 has 13 residues. Germline loops: CDR1 SGHDT, CDR2 YYEEEE. The germline V and J ends were trimmed by 4 bases and 2 bases, with 10 bases remaining between them. CDR3 coding DNA: TGTGCCAGCAGCCCTGGGCGCACCTACGAGCAGTACTTC. Translating it yields CASSPGRTYEQYF.

J is TRBJ2-7 and V is TRBV6-2 or TRBV6-3, with 12 bases aligning to TRBD2. There are 15 residues in the CDR3. The junction had 3 bases not matched to a gene; V was cut back by 6 bases and J by 0 bases. The germline V gene has CDR1 MNHEY and CDR2 SVGEGT. This CDR3 is CASRPSGGDSYEQYF. The CDR3 DNA is TGTGCCAGCAGGCCTAGCGGGGGGGACTCCTACGAGCAGTACTTC.

The rearrangement joins TRBV10-1 to TRBJ2-3, with TRBD2 identical over 8 bases. Looked up from germline, CDR1 is WNHNN and CDR2 is SYGVQD (reference sequence). This CDR3 is built from 15 residues. Trimming removed 3 bases from V and 3 bases from J; junction bases left unmatched: 5. The CDR3 DNA reads TGCGCCAGCAGTGAAGGTAGCGGGGTAACAGATACGCAGTATTTT. Translating gives CASSEGSGVTDTQYF.

The chain links TRBV7-9 to TRBJ2-3, with D possibly matching TRBD2 (5 bases). The germline V gene has CDR1 SEHNR and CDR2 FQNEAQ (reference sequence). The V and J ends lost 5 bases and 6 bases respectively, with 15 bases between them. The CDR3 contains 14 residues. CDR3 amino acids: CASSPDSRGDTQYF. CDR3 DNA: TGTGCCAGCAGCCCGGACTCTCGGGGTGATACGCAGTATTTT.

The V call is TRBV3-1 (or the pseudogene TRBV3-2), the J call TRBJ2-1; 8 nucleotides line up with TRBD2. The CDR3 runs 14 residues. V shed 0 bases and J 11 bases; nucleotides not matched to a gene: 6. The V gene's germline CDR1 is LGHDT and CDR2 YNNKEL (reference sequence). CDR3 DNA: TGTGCCAGCAGCCAAGAGGGTAGCGGGGCTAAGCAGTTCTTC. Its translation is CASSQEGSGAKQFF.

The V call is TRBV23-1, the J call TRBJ1-2; D is perhaps TRBD1 (5 bases). Being an ORF, TRBV23-1 has a function that is uncertain. There are 14 residues in the CDR3. V dropped 2 bases and J dropped 4 bases, with 11 bases sitting between them. CDR3 DNA sequence: TGCGCCAGCAGTCAACCCGGGACTGCCTATGGCTACACCTTC. Protein: CASSQPGTAYGYTF.

This clone was observed a few times. V usage is TRBV30 and J usage is TRBJ1-1, with 9 positions matching TRBD1. Germline V gene sequence: CDR1 GTSNPN, CDR2 SVGIG (reference sequence). CDR3 length: 12 amino acids. Unmatched junction bases numbered 6, after V lost 3 bases and J lost 10 bases. CDR3 region: CAWSAQGARAFF. In DNA form, the CDR3 reads TGTGCCTGGAGCGCACAGGGGGCGCGAGCTTTCTTT.

CDR3 in amino acids: CSVVRGGTDTQYF. The CDR3 DNA reads as TGCAGCGTTGTCAGGGGCGGCACAGATACGCAGTATTTT. The rearrangement joins TRBV29-1 to TRBJ2-3, with D possibly TRBD1 on 6 matching bases. The CDR3 sequence is 13 residues long. Between the trimmed V and J ends, which lost 4 bases and 1 base, there was a span of 9 bases. CDR1 and CDR2 from the germline V gene are SQVTM and ANQGSEA.

This chain uses TRBV5-1 with TRBJ2-2; TRBD1 agrees at 8 bases. This CDR3 has 19 residues. The V and J ends lost 2 bases and 1 base, in that order; junction bases with no gene match: 13. Looked up from germline, CDR1 is SGHRS and CDR2 is YFSETQ. Here the CDR3 DNA reads TGCGCCAGCAGCTTAGGTAATCGGGGGACAGGTTTGAACACCGGGGAGCTGTTTTTT. This sequence encodes CASSLGNRGTGLNTGELFF.

The V call is TRBV18, the J call TRBJ1-3; 7 bases map to TRBD1. J lost 2 bases, V lost 5 bases, and 6 bases had no gene match. From germline, CDR1 is KGHSH and CDR2 LQKENI. This CDR3 region has 15 residues. CDR3 amino acids: CASSVGTEPGNTIYF. The CDR3 DNA follows: TGTGCCAGCTCAGTGGGGACAGAGCCTGGAAACACCATATATTTT.

This clone was seen a single time. The chain joins TRBV9 to TRBJ1-6, with 7 bases that match TRBD1. J lost 7 bases, V lost 7 bases, and 8 bases had no gene match. Germline assignment: CDR1 SGDLS and CDR2 YYNGEE. CDR3 length: 14 residues. The CDR3 DNA reads TGTGCCAGCCACGGGGACAGCCTGAATTCACCCCTCCACTTT. It codes for CASHGDSLNSPLHF.

V and J are TRBV7-9 and TRBJ2-1, with 12 bases identical to TRBD2. J gave up 12 bases and V 2 bases, and 8 bases lay outside the gene matches. From germline, CDR1 is SEHNR and CDR2 FQNEAQ (reference sequence). This CDR3 has 15 residues. Here the CDR3 reads CASSLRLAGAKGQFF. CDR3 sequence (DNA): TGTGCCAGCAGCTTAAGACTAGCGGGGGCGAAGGGGCAGTTCTTC.

The chain combines TRBV19 with TRBJ2-3; TRBD2 might be the D (6 bases). The germline V gene encodes CDR1 LNHDA and CDR2 SQIVND (reference sequence). CDR3 length: 15 residues. Deletions cut 5 bases from V and 0 bases from J, with 12 bases between. DNA for the CDR3: TGTGCCAGTAGTTCGGGAGCTACTAGCACAGATACGCAGTATTTT. It codes for CASSSGATSTDTQYF.

Here the CDR3 DNA reads TGTGCCAGTAGTAACCAGGGCTCTGGAAACACCATATATTTT. Translating it yields CASSNQGSGNTIYF. The chain is built from TRBV19 and TRBJ1-3; D might be TRBD1 (5 bases). The CDR3 spans 14 residues. Germline loops: CDR1 LNHDA, CDR2 SQIVND (reference sequence). V lost 4 bases to trimming and J lost 0 bases, with 7 bases between them. Supplemented by reference TRBV19 and TRBJ1-3, the full variable domain reads DGGITQSPKYLFRKEGQNVTLSCEQNLNHDAMYWYRQDPGQGLRLIYYSQIVNDFQKGDIAEGYSVSREKKESFPLTVTSAQKNPTAFYLCASSNQGSGNTIYFGEGSWLTVV.

The J gene is TRBJ2-4, the V gene TRBV7-2; TRBD2 matches 10 bases. This CDR3 region has 17 residues. V dropped 4 bases and J dropped 6; count of bases not matched to a gene: 12. CDR1 and CDR2 (germline): SGHTA, FQGNSA. The CDR3 sequence: CASSSSSLAGRSNIQYF. In nucleotides, the CDR3 is TGTGCCAGCAGCTCCTCGTCACTAGCGGGGAGATCAAACATTCAGTACTTC.

This rearrangement joins TRBV11-2 to TRBJ2-7; TRBD1 matches 8 bases. The germline gives CDR1 SGHAT, CDR2 FQNNGV. V was pared by 5 bases and J by 1 base, with 19 bases of the junction left unmatched. This CDR3 region has 19 residues. The CDR3 spells CASSRHSPITGGKSYEQYF. As DNA, the CDR3 is TGTGCCAGCAGCCGACACTCCCCAATTACAGGGGGGAAGTCCTACGAGCAGTACTTC.

The chain employs TRBV3-1 (or the pseudogene TRBV3-2) and TRBJ2-7; TRBD2 matches 10 bases. Trimming removed 1 base from V and 7 bases from J; junction bases left unmatched: 7. This CDR3 comprises 15 residues. From germline, CDR1 is LGHDT and CDR2 YNNKEL (reference sequence). CDR3 residues: CASSQVPLAGDEQYF. The CDR3 nucleotides are TGTGCCAGCAGCCAAGTTCCCCTAGCGGGGGATGAGCAGTACTTC.

This clone was counted a single time. The chain recombines TRBV20-1 with TRBJ2-5; the D gene is possibly TRBD2 (6 bases). Germline CDR1 DFQATT, CDR2 SNEGSKA (reference sequence). V lost 3 bases, J lost 1 base, and 15 bases lay in between. The CDR3 totals 15 residues. Here the CDR3 DNA reads TGCAGTGCTAGTGCTTTAGGAGGGACCCAAGAGACCCAGTACTTC. Translating gives CSASALGGTQETQYF.